This TCR beta chain was sequenced for a study of blood T cell repertoires in COVID-19. Background on the study: PBMCs, B-cell-depleted T cells, or T cells were the source of the cDNA or gDNA that made up the material.

Seattle cases were enrolled at active infection and followed longitudinally. Study processing details: Nucleated cell number was recorded as an estimate derived from reference gene primer amplification. Generated by immunoSEQ multiplex PCR, the TCRdb table keeps only in-frame clones and is missing some. That table gives V, J and clone size, and the DNA gave D and trimming. This table has about 370,000 clones, around 92% appearing once. The receptor was derived from a woman aged 25 to 39 with COVID-19, enrolled during active disease. What was sequenced was peripheral blood.

The CDR3: CASTPGQNYNEQFF. The CDR3 coding sequence is TGTGCCAGCACACCGGGACAGAACTACAATGAGCAGTTCTTC. The V call is TRBV14, the J call TRBJ2-1; 7 positions agree with TRBD1. J lost 3 bases, V lost 7 bases, and 6 bases had no gene match. This CDR3 has 14 amino acids. CDR1 is SGHDN and CDR2 is FVKESK in the germline V gene.